Following are 21 T cell receptor beta chains from one sample sequenced in a study of blood T cells in healthy people across ages. Then a second PCR, running about 6 to 12 cycles, was carried out with a sample-barcoded 5' primer and a J-beta primer mix. TCRdb re-called the 5' RACE reads with MiXCR, one entry per CDR3 protein. The table shows some 850,000 distinct CDR3 sequences, with approximately 24% occurring only once. Separately, the same data were catalogued under a study of T cells of mothers and their children.

Sequencing was performed on blood. All receptors derive from a boy aged 5-17 years in good health.

This chain connects TRBV9 to TRBJ2-1; no reliable D call. This CDR3 spans 12 amino acids. Germline V lookup: CDR1 SGDLS, CDR2 YYNGEE. V shed 2 bases and J shed 5 bases, with 5 bases lying between them. DNA for the CDR3: TGTGCCAGCAGCGTTGAAGACAATGAGCAGTTCTTC. Amino acid sequence: CASSVEDNEQFF.

The V and J genes are TRBV18 and TRBJ2-6, with D tentatively TRBD1 (6 bases). Germline CDR1 reads KGHSH; CDR2 reads LQKENI. V lost 4 bases and J 0 bases, leaving 10 bases between the germline ends. The CDR3 runs to 16 residues. In nucleotides, the CDR3 is TGTGCCAGCTCACACGACAGGTTCTCTGGGGCCAACGTCCTGACTTTC. Amino acid sequence: CASSHDRFSGANVLTF.

The V and J genes are TRBV25-1 and TRBJ2-5, with a possible D match to TRBD1 (6 bases). The J call may be wrong; the DNA end is better matched by TRBJ2-1. The CDR3 totals 16 residues. Germline V gives CDR1 MGHDK, CDR2 SYGVNS. This chain's CDR3 is CASSETPGALYNEQFF. The CDR3, as DNA: TGTGCCAGCAGTGAAACTCCAGGGGCCCTCTACAATGAGCAGTTCTTC.

This chain uses TRBV6-5 with TRBJ1-1; maybe TRBD1 (6 bases). This CDR3 contains 14 residues. The V end lost 5 bases, the J end lost 0 bases, and 10 bases lay between the germline ends. CDR1 and CDR2 (germline): MNHEY, SVGAGI. CDR3 sequence (DNA): TGTGCCAGCAGTACTTGGACAGTGAACACTGAAGCTTTCTTT. Translating gives CASSTWTVNTEAFF.

The gene calls are TRBV7-3 and TRBJ1-4; perhaps TRBD1 as D (6 bases). Germline CDR1 and CDR2: SGHTA and FQGTGA. This CDR3 is built from 15 residues. The V end lost 4 bases, the J end lost 3 bases, and 12 bases lay between the germline ends. CDR3 amino acids: CASSSQTGPNEKLFF. The DNA of the CDR3 is TGTGCCAGCAGCTCCCAGACAGGTCCTAATGAAAAACTGTTTTTT.

The sample holds a few counts of this clonotype. This sequence joins TRBV28 and TRBJ2-6; D gene ambiguous. The CDR3 runs to 15 residues. Trimming took 8 bases from V and 0 from J, leaving 11 bases between them. CDR1 is MDHEN, CDR2 SYDVKM, per germline. In nucleotides, the CDR3 is TGTGCCAGCTCTTATGCGCTCTCTGGGGCCAACGTCCTGACTTTC. Protein product: CASSYALSGANVLTF.

This clonotype has only a few counts. This chain links TRBV7-6 with TRBJ2-7; weak D call: TRBD2 (7 bases). The CDR3 runs to 15 residues. The germline CDR1 and CDR2 sequences are SGHVS and FNYEAQ. The ends were cut back, 5 bases at V and 3 bases at J, with 17 bases in the middle. CDR3 loop: CASSHDAGAGYEQYF. Here the CDR3 DNA reads TGTGCCAGCAGCCACGACGCGGGGGCCGGCTACGAGCAGTACTTC.

This clonotype was found a few times. V and J are TRBV14 and TRBJ2-7, with D possibly TRBD1 on 6 matching bases. In germline, CDR1 is SGHDN, CDR2 FVKESK. V was trimmed by 6 bases and J by 7 bases, leaving 22 bases between them. CDR3 length: 15 residues. The CDR3 sequence: CASSLGWQGLGEQYF. The CDR3 DNA reads as TGTGCCAGCAGTCTGGGGTGGCAGGGGCTTGGTGAGCAGTACTTC.

The gene calls are TRBV2 and TRBJ2-5; D is unclear. The CDR3 extends over 11 amino acids. V lost 10 bases and J 5 bases, leaving 11 bases between the germline ends. CDR1 and CDR2 from the germline V gene are SNHLY and FYNNEI. The CDR3 spells CATTETETQYF. CDR3 DNA sequence: TGTGCCACTACGGAGACGGAGACCCAGTACTTC.

There are a few counts of this clonotype. The chain combines TRBV25-1 with TRBJ1-2; 7 positions match TRBD1. This CDR3 comprises 13 residues. The germline V gene encodes CDR1 MGHDK and CDR2 SYGVNS. V dropped 2 bases and J dropped 9; count of bases not matched to a gene: 6. CDR3 in amino acids: CASSEPGTASYTF. In DNA form, the CDR3 reads TGTGCCAGCAGTGAACCCGGGACAGCGAGCTACACCTTC.

This clonotype showed up just a few times. V is TRBV12-3 or TRBV12-4 and J is TRBJ1-2; perhaps TRBD1 as D (6 bases). V lost 5 bases and J 9 bases, leaving 13 bases between the germline ends. The CDR3 runs to 12 residues. CDR3 sequence (DNA): TGTGCCAGCAGTCACAGGGAGGGAAGCTACACCTTC. Translating gives CASSHREGSYTF.

The chain couples TRBV28 to TRBJ1-2, with D maybe TRBD1 (5 bases). The length of the CDR3 is 15 residues. V was clipped by 4 bases and J by 4 bases, with 16 bases between them. CDR1 MDHEN and CDR2 SYDVKM come from the germline V gene. The DNA of the CDR3 is TGTGCCAGCAGTTCTGACGGGACCGAGCCCTATGGCTACACCTTC. The encoded protein is CASSSDGTEPYGYTF.

This clonotype has more than one count but fewer than ten. This chain connects TRBV20-1 to TRBJ2-7, with 7 bases that match TRBD2. V shed 1 base and J 2 bases; nucleotides not matched to a gene: 5. Germline V gives CDR1 DFQATT, CDR2 SNEGSKA (reference sequence). CDR3 length equals 14 residues. CDR3 in DNA: TGCAGTGCTAGAGGCGGGGGAGCTACCTACGAGCAGTACTTC. Translating it yields CSARGGGATYEQYF.

The J gene is TRBJ1-5, the V gene TRBV12-3 or TRBV12-4; D gene uncertain. This CDR3 contains 12 residues. The germline V and J ends were trimmed by 7 bases and 1 base, with 5 bases remaining between them. The CDR3 DNA is TGTGCCAGCACGGAGAGCAATCAGCCCCAGCATTTT. This gives the protein CASTESNQPQHF.

This clonotype was recorded a few times. The chain couples TRBV2 to TRBJ2-7; TRBD1 matches 11 bases. This CDR3 contains 14 residues. Germline trimming cut 6 bases from V and 6 bases from J; bases unmatched to any gene: 7. Germline CDR1 and CDR2: SNHLY and FYNNEI. The CDR3 protein is CASRFGQGAFEQYF. The CDR3 coding sequence is TGTGCCAGCAGATTTGGACAGGGGGCCTTCGAGCAGTACTTC.

The chain carries TRBV7-2 and TRBJ2-1, with D hard to call. Germline CDR1 reads SGHTA; CDR2 reads FQGNSA. The CDR3 sequence is 12 residues long. V was clipped by 1 base and J by 6 bases, with 4 bases between them. In DNA form, the CDR3 reads TGTGCCAGCAGCTTAGTAATCAATGAGCAGTTCTTC. This codes for CASSLVINEQFF.

This clonotype showed up just a few times. The rearrangement uses TRBV4-1 and TRBJ2-5, with D perhaps TRBD1 (5 bases). The CDR3 runs 17 residues. V dropped 5 bases and J dropped 3 bases, with 22 bases sitting between them. Germline V gene sequence: CDR1 MGHRA, CDR2 YSYEKL. For the CDR3, the DNA is TGCGCCAGCAGCAATCCCTCCAGGGCGGATTCTAAAGAGACCCAGTACTTC. Translating gives CASSNPSRADSKETQYF.

The chain employs TRBV20-1 and TRBJ2-7; tentatively, D is TRBD1 or TRBD2 (5 bases each). This CDR3 comprises 14 residues. Germline loops: CDR1 DFQATT, CDR2 SNEGSKA (reference sequence). Trimming shortened V by 0 bases and J by 2 bases, and 11 bases separated the two germline ends. The CDR3 loop reads CSARDPGTAYEQYF. DNA for the CDR3: TGCAGTGCTAGAGATCCAGGGACGGCCTACGAGCAGTACTTC.

CDR3 sequence (DNA): TGCGCCAGCAGCTTGGCCCACAGCAGACGTTACTACAAAGGCTTCAATGAGCAGTTCTTC. Amino acid sequence: CASSLAHSRRYYKGFNEQFF. The chain combines TRBV5-1 with TRBJ2-1, with D hard to call. The CDR3 is 20 amino acids. Trimming cost V 0 bases and J 6 bases, with 28 bases left between them. Germline V gene lookup returns CDR1 SGHRS and CDR2 YFSETQ.

In this sample, this clonotype turned up a few times. The CDR3, as DNA: TGCAGCGCAGGGGGCTTTGGCTACACCTTC. Translated: CSAGGFGYTF. The rearrangement joins TRBV29-1 to TRBJ1-2, with 8 bases that match TRBD1. CDR1 SQVTM and CDR2 ANQGSEA come from the germline V gene. CDR3 length: 10 residues. Trimming cost V 7 bases and J 7 bases; bases outside gene matches: 2.

This clonotype is a singleton in its sample. V is TRBV20-1 and J is TRBJ2-1, with a tentative D call TRBD1 (6 bases). CDR1 is DFQATT, CDR2 SNEGSKA, per germline (reference sequence). CDR3 length: 12 residues. Deletions cut 3 bases from V and 10 bases from J, with 13 bases between. The chain's CDR3 is CSARETGWEQFF. CDR3 DNA: TGCAGTGCTAGGGAGACAGGCTGGGAGCAGTTCTTC.